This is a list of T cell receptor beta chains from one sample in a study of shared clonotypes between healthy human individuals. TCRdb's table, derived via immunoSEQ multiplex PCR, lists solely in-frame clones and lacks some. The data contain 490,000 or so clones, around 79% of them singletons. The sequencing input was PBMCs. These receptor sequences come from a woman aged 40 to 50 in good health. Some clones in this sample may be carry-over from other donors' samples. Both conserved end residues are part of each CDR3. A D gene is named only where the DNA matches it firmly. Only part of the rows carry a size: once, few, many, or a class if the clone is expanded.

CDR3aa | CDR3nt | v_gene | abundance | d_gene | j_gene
CASSAPGGRGTEAFF | TGTGCCAGCAGTGCCCCAGGGGGAAGGGGGACTGAAGCTTTCTTT | TRBV6-1 | few | TRBD1 | TRBJ1-1
CAIQPGGGGANEQFF | TGTGCCATCCAGCCCGGGGGCGGGGGGGCCAATGAGCAGTTCTTC | TRBV10-3 | once | TRBD2 | TRBJ2-1
CASSSGTAPSYEQYF | TGTGCCAGCAGCTCCGGGACAGCACCTTCCTACGAGCAGTACTTC | TRBV5-4 | . | TRBD1 | TRBJ2-7
CASSLLGLAGHTDTQYF | TGTGCCAGCAGCCTCCTTGGGCTAGCGGGGCACACAGATACGCAGTATTTT | TRBV7-6 | . | TRBD2 | TRBJ2-3
CASGFPRLQRDEQFF | TGTGCCAGTGGCTTCCCTCGACTCCAAAGGGATGAGCAGTTCTTC | TRBV19 | . | . | TRBJ2-1
CAISEVSAGGFGELFF | TGTGCCATCAGTGAGGTGTCGGCGGGAGGTTTCGGGGAGCTGTTTTTT | TRBV10-3 | . | TRBD2 | TRBJ2-2
CASSQGQAGGPDTQYF | TGCGCCAGCAGCCAAGGCCAAGCGGGAGGGCCAGATACGCAGTATTTT | TRBV4-3 | . | TRBD2 | TRBJ2-3
CAWSVAYPRNQPQHF | TGTGCCTGGAGTGTCGCGTACCCTAGAAATCAGCCCCAGCATTTT | TRBV30 | few | . | TRBJ1-5
CASSQADRGTETQYF | TGCGCCAGCAGCCAAGCGGACAGGGGCACAGAGACCCAGTACTTC | TRBV4-1 | . | TRBD1 | TRBJ2-5
CAWSVPGGNSPLHF | TGTGCCTGGAGTGTACCGGGCGGCAATTCACCCCTCCACTTT | TRBV30 | . | . | TRBJ1-6
CASSLLREVDNEQFF | TGTGCCAGCAGCTTATTGCGGGAGGTCGACAATGAGCAGTTCTTC | TRBV7-2 | . | TRBD2 | TRBJ2-1
CASSGGTGRAYEQYF | TGTGCCAGCAGCGGAGGGACAGGGCGCGCCTACGAGCAGTACTTC | TRBV9 | . | TRBD1 | TRBJ2-7
CASSRLPPQGPTSTDTQYF | TGTGCCAGCAGCCGTCTTCCTCCACAGGGGCCCACTAGCACAGATACGCAGTATTTT | TRBV5-5 | . | TRBD1 | TRBJ2-3
CASSLPGTVEVEQYF | TGTGCCAGCAGTTTACCCGGGACGGTGGAAGTCGAGCAGTACTTC | TRBV28 | . | . | TRBJ2-7
CASSLVGGLGYTF | TGTGCCAGCAGCTTAGTGGGGGGCCTGGGCTACACCTTC | TRBV7-6 | . | . | TRBJ1-2
CASSLTGGREQFF | TGTGCCAGCAGCCTGACAGGGGGGAGAGAGCAGTTCTTC | TRBV7-9 | . | TRBD1 | TRBJ2-1
CASSLGPGRDAYGYTF | TGTGCCAGCAGCTTAGGACCGGGCAGGGACGCCTATGGCTACACCTTC | TRBV11-2 | . | . | TRBJ1-2
CASSAPWGPETQYF | TGTGCCAGCAGCGCACCATGGGGTCCGGAGACCCAGTACTTC | TRBV7-9 | . | . | TRBJ2-5
CASSFETGVSVAFF | TGTGCCAGCAGCTTCGAGACGGGGGTCAGTGTCGCTTTCTTT | TRBV7-9 | . | . | TRBJ1-1
CASSTSWDRKTF | TGTGCCAGCAGCACTAGCTGGGACAGAAAGACCTTC | TRBV7-3 | . | TRBD1 | TRBJ1-2
CASSRIRTGTNEKLFF | TGTGCCAGCAGTCGGATCAGGACAGGAACTAATGAAAAACTGTTTTTT | TRBV2 | . | TRBD1 | TRBJ1-4
CASSFRGPDTEAFF | TGTGCCAGCAGCTTCAGGGGGCCCGACACTGAAGCTTTCTTT | TRBV7-2 | . | TRBD1 | TRBJ1-1
CASSLRGGGMNTEAFF | TGTGCCAGCAGCTTAAGAGGGGGCGGGATGAACACTGAAGCTTTCTTT | TRBV11-2 | . | TRBD1 | TRBJ1-1
CASTLTRMGGTDTQYF | TGTGCCAGCACCTTAACGCGAATGGGGGGCACAGATACGCAGTATTTT | TRBV5-6 | . | . | TRBJ2-3
CASSSGTGNYGYTF | TGCGCCAGCAGCTCGGGGACAGGGAACTATGGCTACACCTTC | TRBV5-1 | . | TRBD1 | TRBJ1-2
CSADPGQGAETQYF | TGCAGCGCCGATCCGGGACAGGGGGCTGAGACCCAGTACTTC | TRBV29-1 | once | TRBD1 | TRBJ2-5
CASSDRSSYNEQFF | TGCGCCAGCTCCGACAGGAGCTCCTACAATGAGCAGTTCTTC | TRBV10-1 | . | . | TRBJ2-1
CASSWEVSGGNTIYF | TGTGCCAGCTCCTGGGAGGTTTCGGGAGGAAACACCATATATTTT | TRBV6-6 | . | . | TRBJ1-3
CASSPTDSQETQYF | TGTGCCAGCTCCCCTACTGACAGCCAAGAGACCCAGTACTTC | TRBV18 | . | . | TRBJ2-5
CASSSSGVGTGELFF | TGTGCCAGCAGCTCCTCGGGAGTGGGGACCGGGGAGCTGTTTTTT | TRBV9 | . | . | TRBJ2-2
CASSLRQNTEAFF | TGTGCCAGTAGTCTCCGACAGAACACTGAAGCTTTCTTT | TRBV19 | . | . | TRBJ1-1
CATTGGLSTDTQYF | TGTGCCACAACCGGGGGATTAAGCACAGATACGCAGTATTTT | TRBV15 | . | . | TRBJ2-3
CASRPELAATYNEQFF | TGTGCCAGCAGACCTGAACTAGCGGCCACCTACAATGAGCAGTTCTTC | TRBV11-2 | . | TRBD2 | TRBJ2-1
CASTSTLPGKYEQYF | TGTGCCAGCACCTCGACTTTGCCAGGGAAGTACGAGCAGTACTTC | TRBV7-9 | . | . | TRBJ2-7
CASSQELFSNSYNEQFF | TGTGCCAGCAGCCAAGAATTATTTTCAAATTCCTACAATGAGCAGTTCTTC | TRBV14 | . | . | TRBJ2-1
CASSLGNALNTIYF | TGTGCCAGCAGCTTAGGCAACGCTTTGAACACCATATATTTT | TRBV7-8 | . | . | TRBJ1-3
CASIPEEGGRDTQYF | TGTGCCAGCATCCCTGAGGAGGGGGGTCGGGATACGCAGTATTTT | TRBV6-1 | few | . | TRBJ2-3
CASSDTSGGYNEQFF | TGTGCCAGCAGCGACACTAGCGGGGGGTACAATGAGCAGTTCTTC | TRBV6-4 | once | TRBD2 | TRBJ2-1
CASSLPKYGGLTSGRALYEQYF | TGCGCCAGCAGCTTGCCAAAGTATGGGGGGCTAACTAGCGGGAGGGCCCTCTACGAGCAGTACTTC | TRBV5-1 | . | TRBD2 | TRBJ2-7
CASRMGERQETQYF | TGCGCCAGCAGAATGGGGGAGCGTCAAGAGACCCAGTACTTC | TRBV5-1 | . | . | TRBJ2-5
CASSLAEGWRAQETQYF | TGTGCCAGCAGCTTAGCGGAGGGTTGGAGGGCCCAGGAGACCCAGTACTTC | TRBV7-8 | . | . | TRBJ2-5
CASSSPGLESYNEQFF | TGTGCCAGCAGCTCTCCGGGACTAGAGTCCTACAATGAGCAGTTCTTC | TRBV5-4 | . | TRBD2 | TRBJ2-1